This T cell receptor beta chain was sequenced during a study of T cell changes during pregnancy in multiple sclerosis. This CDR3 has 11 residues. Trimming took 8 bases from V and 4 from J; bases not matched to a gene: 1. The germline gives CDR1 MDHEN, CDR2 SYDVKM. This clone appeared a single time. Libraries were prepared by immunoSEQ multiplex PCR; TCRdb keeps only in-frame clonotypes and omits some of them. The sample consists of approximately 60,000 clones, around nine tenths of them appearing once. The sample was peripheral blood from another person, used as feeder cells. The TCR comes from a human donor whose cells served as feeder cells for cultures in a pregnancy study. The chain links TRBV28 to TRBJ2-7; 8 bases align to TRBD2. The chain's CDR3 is CASRGGYEQYF. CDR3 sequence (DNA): TGTGCCAGCCGGGGGGGGTACGAGCAGTACTTC.